Following are 30 T cell receptor beta chains from one sample sequenced in a study of shared clonotypes between healthy human individuals (dated by TCRdb to 2018 to 2021). CD8 naive samples were CD45RO-negative cells positively selected for CCR7, giving a CD45RA+CCR7+ population that excluded TemRA cells. The method behind the library was the immunoSEQ multiplex PCR assay. The immuneACCESS repertoire file appears here via TCRdb, limited to in-frame rearrangements. These files lack a portion of the clones; in checked studies, under half of the deficit traces to unresolved V genes, and the cause of the others is not known. The sample table shows about 590,000 clones, and less than 97% are seen once. Jointly, the top ten make up about 0.11% of the sample. Sequencing used naive CD8+ T cells sorted from blood. Per the publication, the cell subset or site label means: CD45RA+CCR7+. Source of these receptors: a woman between 25 and 40 years old in good health.

With regard to this clone: Other DNA sequences in the sample encode the same CDR3. V is TRBV27 and J is TRBJ2-1; 7 bases line up with TRBD2. This CDR3 is 14 amino acids long. Germline loops: CDR1 MNHEY, CDR2 SMNVEV (reference sequence). V lost 5 bases to trimming and J lost 5 bases; unmatched junction nucleotides: 6. CDR3 amino acids: CASSSGTSHNEQFF. DNA for the CDR3: TGTGCCAGCAGTAGCGGGACGTCCCACAATGAGCAGTTCTTC.

V gene TRBV6-1 combines with J gene TRBJ1-5; 7 bases fit TRBD1. Unmatched junction bases numbered 4, after V lost 1 base and J lost 4 bases. CDR1 is MNHNS and CDR2 is SASEGT in the germline V gene. This CDR3 has 15 amino acids. The CDR3 coding sequence is TGTGCCAGCAGTGAAGTCGGGACAGATAATCAGCCCCAGCATTTT. Encoded protein: CASSEVGTDNQPQHF.

In DNA, the CDR3 is TGCGCCAGCAGTAGGCTTACGGGAATCAATGAGCAGTTCTTC. This codes for CASSRLTGINEQFF. V and J are TRBV10-2 and TRBJ2-1; D is perhaps TRBD2 (5 bases). Trimming stripped 5 bases from V and 6 bases from J, with 14 bases between. Germline V gene data show CDR1 as WSHSY and CDR2 as SAAADI. The CDR3 consists of 14 residues.

With respect to this clone: Other nucleotide sequences in the sample specify the same CDR3. The chain joins TRBV9 to TRBJ2-7; perhaps D is TRBD1 or TRBD2 (6 bases each). The CDR3 is 14 amino acids. With 2 bases removed from V and 4 bases from J, the gap between germline ends came to 13 bases. Germline assignment: CDR1 SGDLS and CDR2 YYNGEE. CDR3 in DNA: TGTGCCAGCAGCGTGGGGGGCCAGGGGTACGAGCAGTACTTC. Translation gives CASSVGGQGYEQYF.

This sequence joins TRBV29-1 and TRBJ2-2; D remains ambiguous. V was shortened by 0 bases and J by 5 bases, with 19 bases between the two germline ends. CDR3 size: 17 residues. Per germline, CDR1 SQVTM and CDR2 ANQGSEA. Here the CDR3 DNA reads TGCAGCGTTGAAGATCGGATGGGGAATAGTCCTACCGGGGAGCTGTTTTTT. This sequence encodes CSVEDRMGNSPTGELFF.

The chain combines TRBV5-8 with TRBJ2-1, with D uncertain. Deletions cut 6 bases from V and 6 bases from J, with 19 bases between. Germline V gene data show CDR1 as SGHTS and CDR2 as YDEGEE. There are 15 residues in the CDR3. CDR3 nucleotide sequence: TGTGCCAGCACGGACGCCATCCTCCACAGCAATGAGCAGTTCTTC. It yields the protein CASTDAILHSNEQFF.

V gene TRBV6-5 combines with J gene TRBJ2-5; unclear D gene. The J call is doubtful: the DNA matches TRBJ2-7 better. Germline values: CDR1 MNHEY, CDR2 SVGAGI. The CDR3 loop spans 11 amino acids. This chain's CDR3 is CASSSIYEQYF. The CDR3 coding sequence is TGTGCCAGCAGTTCTATCTACGAGCAGTACTTC.

This clone showed up just a few times. The gene calls are TRBV7-2 and TRBJ2-7; 8 bases fit TRBD2. Germline lookup yields CDR1 SGHTA and CDR2 FQGNSA. Germline trimming cut 4 bases from V and 3 bases from J; bases unmatched to any gene: 2. This CDR3 has 13 residues. Here the CDR3 DNA reads TGTGCCAGCAGCTCACTAGCGGTCTACGAGCAGTACTTC. It codes for CASSSLAVYEQYF.

V is TRBV27 and J is TRBJ1-5; 7 bases align to TRBD1. CDR3 length: 12 amino acids. Germline CDR1 and CDR2: MNHEY and SMNVEV (reference sequence). V shed 6 bases, J shed 7 bases, and the junction held 3 bases outside the gene matches. The CDR3 spells CASRLQGQPQHF. CDR3 DNA sequence: TGTGCCAGCAGACTACAGGGGCAGCCCCAGCATTTT.

The rearrangement uses TRBV7-8 and TRBJ2-1; D remains unclear. This CDR3 spans 13 amino acids. From germline, CDR1 is SGHVS and CDR2 FQNEAQ. V lost 7 bases and J 12 bases, leaving 19 bases between the germline ends. CDR3 sequence (DNA): TGTGCCAGCACCAACCGGACCCCGTCGGGGCAGTTCTTC. Protein product: CASTNRTPSGQFF.

This clone has only a few counts. The rearrangement joins TRBV6-5 to TRBJ1-5; D unclear. V was trimmed by 6 bases and J by 6 bases, leaving 12 bases between them. Germline CDR1 MNHEY, CDR2 SVGAGI. The CDR3 sequence is 13 residues long. DNA for the CDR3: TGTGCCAGCAGAAATGGGTTGGGTCAGCCCCAGCATTTT. Its protein is CASRNGLGQPQHF.

The chain recombines TRBV28 with TRBJ2-3; the D gene is possibly TRBD1 (6 bases). The CDR3 runs to 14 residues. With 2 bases removed from V and 4 bases from J, the gap between germline ends came to 10 bases. Germline V gives CDR1 MDHEN, CDR2 SYDVKM. CDR3 bases: TGTGCCAGCAGTTTACACCAGGGGTCAGATACGCAGTATTTT. It yields the protein CASSLHQGSDTQYF.

V and J are TRBV28 and TRBJ2-7; 8 nucleotides line up with TRBD1. The CDR3 runs 19 residues. The germline V gene encodes CDR1 MDHEN and CDR2 SYDVKM. V trimming: 4 bases; J trimming: 0 bases; junction bases outside the gene matches: 17. The chain's CDR3 is CASSSPFWGTGSSSYEQYF. CDR3 sequence (DNA): TGTGCCAGCAGTTCCCCATTCTGGGGGACAGGATCGAGCTCCTACGAGCAGTACTTC. The full variable domain, with the rest looked up from reference TRBV28 and TRBJ2-7, is DVKVTQSSRYLVKRTGEKVFLECVQDMDHENMFWYRQDPGLGLRLIYFSYDVKMKEKGDIPEGYSVSREKKERFSLILESASTNQTSMYLCASSSPFWGTGSSSYEQYFGPGTRLTVT.

The chain recombines TRBV27 with TRBJ1-1; D not resolved. The CDR3 is made up of 13 amino acids. V lost 1 base and J 3 bases, leaving 6 bases between the germline ends. The germline CDR1 and CDR2 sequences are MNHEY and SMNVEV (reference sequence). CDR3 sequence: CASSLWADTEAFF. The CDR3 nucleotides are TGTGCCAGCAGTTTATGGGCTGACACTGAAGCTTTCTTT.

The chain uses TRBV11-2 and TRBJ1-2; TRBD1 might be the D (5 bases). The CDR3 sequence is 17 residues long. Deletions cut 3 bases from V and 0 bases from J, with 17 bases between. CDR1 is SGHAT and CDR2 is FQNNGV in the germline V gene. CDR3 in DNA: TGTGCCAGCAGCTTCCCCGGGACGGTGGTCCCTAACTATGGCTACACCTTC. As protein: CASSFPGTVVPNYGYTF.

The V and J genes are TRBV27 and TRBJ2-7; 15 positions match TRBD2. The CDR3 is 18 amino acids. Germline V gives CDR1 MNHEY, CDR2 SMNVEV (reference sequence). Trimming took 5 bases from V and 0 from J; bases not matched to a gene: 8. The CDR3 reads CASSQPGLAGGHSYEQYF. The CDR3, as DNA: TGTGCCAGCAGTCAGCCGGGACTAGCGGGAGGCCACTCCTACGAGCAGTACTTC.

The rearrangement links TRBV4-2 to TRBJ2-1; D unclear. Trimming removed 0 bases from V and 8 bases from J, with 11 bases in between. The CDR3 has 14 residues. CDR1 is LGHNA and CDR2 is YNFKEQ in the germline V gene. CDR3 in amino acids: CASSQEGVFDEQFF. The CDR3 nucleotides read TGTGCCAGCAGCCAAGAAGGAGTTTTCGATGAGCAGTTCTTC.

This sequence joins TRBV15 and TRBJ1-5; D may be TRBD1 (5 bases). The ends were cut back, 4 bases at V and 6 bases at J, with 10 bases in the middle. The germline gives CDR1 LNHNV, CDR2 YYDKDF (reference sequence). There are 13 residues in the CDR3. CDR3 bases: TGTGCCACCAGCAACCAGGGTTTTCAGCCCCAGCATTTT. Protein: CATSNQGFQPQHF.

The rearrangement joins TRBV7-9 to TRBJ2-7; 11 bases agree with TRBD2. The CDR3 runs to 16 residues. CDR1 and CDR2 (germline): SEHNR, FQNEAQ (reference sequence). V dropped 5 bases and J dropped 3; count of bases not matched to a gene: 9. CDR3 sequence reads: CASSRVAGGPDYEQYF. CDR3 bases: TGTGCCAGCAGCCGCGTAGCGGGAGGGCCTGACTACGAGCAGTACTTC. Variable domain in full (rest from reference TRBV7-9 and TRBJ2-7): DTGVSQNPRHKITKRGQNVTFRCDPISEHNRLYWYRQTLGQGPEFLTYFQNEAQLEKSRLLSDRFSAERPKGSFSTLEIQRTEQGDSAMYLCASSRVAGGPDYEQYFGPGTRLTVT.

This clone was observed a few times. The gene calls are TRBV19 and TRBJ2-1, with D possibly being TRBD1 (5 bases). V was clipped by 4 bases and J by 9 bases, with 7 bases between them. The CDR3 covers 11 residues. Germline V gives CDR1 LNHDA, CDR2 SQIVND (reference sequence). CDR3 amino acids: CASSTGPEQFF. The CDR3 region has the DNA TGTGCCAGTAGTACAGGGCCTGAGCAGTTCTTC.

The J gene is TRBJ2-7, the V gene TRBV6-1, with D unclear. Germline V gives CDR1 MNHNS, CDR2 SASEGT. This CDR3 has 13 residues. The ends were cut back, 8 bases at V and 6 bases at J, with 17 bases in the middle. The CDR3 sequence: CASGEAYSSEQYF. Here the CDR3 DNA reads TGTGCCAGCGGAGAAGCTTACAGCTCCGAGCAGTACTTC.

The chain is built from TRBV5-4 and TRBJ2-3; D is undetermined. Germline values: CDR1 SGHNT, CDR2 YYREEE (reference sequence). Trimming took off 4 bases at V and 2 bases at J, with 5 bases between the two ends. This CDR3 region has 12 residues. CDR3 loop: CASSPDTDTQYF. The DNA of the CDR3 is TGTGCCAGCAGCCCGGACACAGATACGCAGTATTTT. The full variable domain, completed using reference TRBV5-4 and TRBJ2-3, is ETGVTQSPTHLIKTRGQQVTLRCSSQSGHNTVSWYQQALGQGPQFIFQYYREEENGRGNFPPRFSGLQFPNYSSELNVNALELDDSALYLCASSPDTDTQYFGPGTRLTVL.

The chain joins TRBV7-9 to TRBJ2-1; 11 bases align to TRBD2. The CDR3 has 15 residues. CDR1 and CDR2 from the germline V gene are SEHNR and FQNEAQ (reference sequence). The ends lost 8 bases at V and 7 bases at J; junction bases unmatched: 10. CDR3 bases: TGTGCCAGCCCTATAGCGGGAGGGCTCGGGAATGAGCAGTTCTTC. It encodes CASPIAGGLGNEQFF.

This rearrangement joins TRBV7-3 to TRBJ2-7; 8 nucleotides match TRBD2. In germline, CDR1 is SGHTA, CDR2 FQGTGA. The ends lost 1 base at V and 5 bases at J; junction bases unmatched: 1. The CDR3 totals 13 residues. This chain's CDR3 is CASSLNGRDEQYF. The CDR3 DNA is TGTGCCAGCAGCTTAAACGGGAGGGACGAGCAGTACTTC.

The V call is TRBV2, the J call TRBJ2-1; 12 nucleotides line up with TRBD2. The CDR3 loop spans 14 amino acids. V was pared by 6 bases and J by 7 bases, with 4 bases of the junction left unmatched. Germline CDR1 SNHLY, CDR2 FYNNEI. Here the CDR3 reads CASRGLAGRNEQFF. CDR3 nucleotide sequence: TGTGCCAGCAGGGGACTAGCGGGTCGGAATGAGCAGTTCTTC.

The rearrangement uses TRBV19 and TRBJ2-5; D call uncertain. Trimming took 6 bases from V and 3 from J, leaving 5 bases between them. Germline lookup yields CDR1 LNHDA and CDR2 SQIVND (reference sequence). CDR3 length equals 11 residues. CDR3 nucleotides: TGTGCCAGTAGCGTTAAAGAGACCCAGTACTTC. It specifies CASSVKETQYF.

The CDR3 DNA reads as TGTGCCAGCAGTTCACCAAGGGGGAGCGTGTCCGGGGAGCTGTTTTTT. Translation: CASSSPRGSVSGELFF. This chain uses TRBV6-5 with TRBJ2-2, with a possible D match to TRBD1 (6 bases). The germline V gene has CDR1 MNHEY and CDR2 SVGAGI. CDR3 length: 16 residues. Trimming took 4 bases from V and 6 from J, leaving 18 bases between them.

The chain couples TRBV30 to TRBJ2-1; the D gene is possibly TRBD2 (5 bases). Germline V CDR1 and CDR2: GTSNPN, SVGIG (reference sequence). The CDR3 runs to 13 residues. V lost 6 bases and J lost 0, with 9 bases in between. The CDR3 region is CACRERSYNEQFF. The CDR3 DNA reads TGTGCCTGCCGGGAACGCTCCTACAATGAGCAGTTCTTC.

The CDR3 DNA follows: TGTGCCAGCAGTACCACTAGCACCGGGGAGCTGTTTTTT. As protein: CASSTTSTGELFF. The V and J genes are TRBV6-5 and TRBJ2-2; TRBD2 might be the D (5 bases). V dropped 5 bases and J dropped 4 bases, with 8 bases sitting between them. The CDR3 consists of 13 residues. Germline lookup yields CDR1 MNHEY and CDR2 SVGAGI.

The rearrangement joins TRBV7-2 to TRBJ1-3; possibly TRBD1 for D (5 bases). The CDR3 extends over 14 amino acids. Trimming removed 2 bases from V and 4 bases from J, with 9 bases in between. Germline V gene lookup returns CDR1 SGHTA and CDR2 FQGNSA. The CDR3 protein is CASSLKDTGNTIYF. CDR3 nucleotide sequence: TGTGCCAGCAGCTTAAAGGACACGGGAAACACCATATATTTT.